This TCR beta chain was captured by sequencing in a study of cytomegalovirus exposure and HLA in healthy donors. Study-wide results and caveats: In all likelihood, a cluster of highly shared sequence variants was a sequencing artifact. Because they were indistinguishable, some V segments, including TRBV6-2 and TRBV6-3, were excluded. Most TCR sequences showed up rarely, but some public TCRs showed up in many donors.

Regarding this clone: The antigen is not known.

The germline CDR1 and CDR2 sequences are MNHNY and SVGAGI (reference sequence). Losses at the gene ends were 7 bases for V and 2 bases for J; bases not matched to a gene: 5. The CDR3 is 15 residues long. It was with 60 Vbeta and 13 Jbeta primers that the PCR ran. Sequencing was performed with immunoSEQ multiplex PCR; in TCRdb, only in-frame clones are kept and a portion is missing. The sample contains about 190,000 clones, approximately 87% of which appear only once. Donors had nominal health at sampling but likely had unrecorded immune exposures. The chain employs TRBV6-6 and TRBJ2-3; 11 positions match TRBD2. The sequenced material came from PBMCs. This TCR derives from a man aged 25 to 45 in good health and CMV-seronegative. Written as DNA, the CDR3 is TGTGCCAGCAAGCTTAGCGGGGGGGTCACAGATACGCAGTATTTT. Amino acid sequence: CASKLSGGVTDTQYF.